This T cell receptor (beta chain) was retrieved from a study of blood T cells in healthy people across ages. The table lists this clonotype with many counts. Then a second PCR, running roughly 7 to 12 cycles, was carried out with a sample-barcoded 5' primer and a J-beta primer mix. MiXCR was run by TCRdb on the 5' RACE reads, yielding one entry per CDR3 protein. The sample has approximately 800,000 distinct CDR3 sequences, 25% to 30% seen once. The CDR3 extends over 15 amino acids. J gave up 6 bases and V 6 bases, and 12 bases lay outside the gene matches. Per the germline V gene, CDR1 is MDHEN and CDR2 is SYDVKM. The same data also went into a second study, on T cells of mothers and their children.

Material: blood. The clonotype comes from a boy younger than 18 in good health. The rearrangement uses TRBV28 and TRBJ2-7; 9 bases match TRBD1. The CDR3 region has the DNA TGTGCCAGCAGCATCACCGGGACAGGGTTAGGCGAGCAGTACTTC. The encoded protein is CASSITGTGLGEQYF.